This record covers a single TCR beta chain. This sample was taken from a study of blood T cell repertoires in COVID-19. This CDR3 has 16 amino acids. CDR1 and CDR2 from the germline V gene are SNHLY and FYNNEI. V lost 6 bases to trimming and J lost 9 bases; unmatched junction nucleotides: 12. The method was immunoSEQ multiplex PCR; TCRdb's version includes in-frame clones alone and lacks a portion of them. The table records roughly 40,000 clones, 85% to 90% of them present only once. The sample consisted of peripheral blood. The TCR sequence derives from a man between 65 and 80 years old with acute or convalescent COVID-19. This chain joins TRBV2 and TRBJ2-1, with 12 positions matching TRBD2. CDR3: CASSAFGLAGGGEQFF. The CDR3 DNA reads TGTGCCAGCAGCGCCTTCGGCCTAGCGGGAGGGGGTGAGCAGTTCTTC.